This T cell receptor beta chain was identified in a study of OX40 agonist ivuxolimab in advanced cancers. The wider study: Patients were 65% to 85% male with ages roughly 20 to 85, mean about 54.

This clone was observed a single time. The target antigen is unknown. Sequencing was performed with immunoSEQ multiplex PCR; in TCRdb, only in-frame clones are kept and a portion is missing. The profile shows approximately 90,000 clones, roughly 90% of them singletons. Whole-study findings and limits: Also present in some nonresponders was a low level of normalized T-cell clonal expansion.

Material: CD4+ or CD8+ T cells sorted from blood, obtained in a trial of the OX40 agonist ivuxolimab. This sequence originates from an adult with an advanced solid tumor such as melanoma, head and neck, liver or kidney cancer.

CDR3 amino acids: CATQGINSPLHF. The CDR3 DNA is TGTGCCACCCAGGGTATTAATTCACCCCTCCACTTT. The V and J genes are TRBV25-1 and TRBJ1-6, with D perhaps TRBD1 (5 bases). The CDR3 sequence is 12 residues long. The V gene's germline CDR1 is MGHDK and CDR2 SYGVNS. V lost 10 bases and J lost 6, with 10 bases in between.